Presented here are 9 T cell receptor beta chains from one specimen sequenced in a study of blood T cells in healthy people across ages. Next came a second PCR, run for about 6 to 12 cycles, which used a sample-barcoded 5' primer along with a J-beta primer mix. Using its own MiXCR run on the 5' RACE reads, TCRdb lists one record per CDR3 protein. Of approximately 940,000 distinct CDR3 sequences listed, roughly 52% are singletons. The sequenced sample was blood. These receptors were obtained from a man younger than 45 in good health.

This clonotype was picked up a small number of times. The rearrangement joins TRBV10-3 to TRBJ2-7; TRBD2 might be the D (5 bases). V was shortened by 6 bases and J by 0 bases, with 15 bases between the two germline ends. This CDR3 is built from 15 residues. Germline V gene lookup returns CDR1 ENHRY and CDR2 SYGVKD. The CDR3 sequence: CAIRPRSTSSYEQYF. The DNA for the CDR3 is TGTGCCATCAGGCCCCGATCTACTAGCTCCTACGAGCAGTACTTC.

V usage is TRBV18 and J usage is TRBJ2-7; TRBD1 aligns across 10 bases. Germline V lookup: CDR1 KGHSH, CDR2 LQKENI. J gave up 3 bases and V 4 bases, and 6 bases lay outside the gene matches. The CDR3 is 15 amino acids. CDR3: CASSQPGQGFYEQYF. The CDR3 DNA is TGTGCCAGCTCACAGCCGGGACAGGGGTTCTACGAGCAGTACTTC.

This chain connects TRBV7-2 to TRBJ1-6, with D possibly TRBD1 on 5 matching bases. Germline V gives CDR1 SGHTA, CDR2 FQGNSA. Trimming stripped 5 bases from V and 0 bases from J, with 17 bases between. The length of the CDR3 is 18 residues. DNA of the CDR3: TGTGCCAGCAGCCTGGGGGGGTCGGGGAGCTCCTATAATTCACCCCTCCACTTT. This gives the protein CASSLGGSGSSYNSPLHF.

The chain carries TRBV4-1 and TRBJ2-2, with D unclear. Germline loops: CDR1 MGHRA, CDR2 YSYEKL. V was trimmed by 0 bases and J by 0 bases, leaving 8 bases between them. The CDR3 runs 16 residues. CDR3 in DNA: TGCGCCAGCAGCCAAGATAGCCCTGCGAACACCGGGGAGCTGTTTTTT. Encoded protein: CASSQDSPANTGELFF.

This clonotype was seen more than once but under ten times. The rearrangement links TRBV7-2 to TRBJ2-7; D not certain. Germline CDR1 is SGHTA and CDR2 is FQGNSA. Trimming took off 4 bases at V and 6 bases at J, with 16 bases between the two ends. The CDR3 sequence is 14 residues long. The CDR3 bases are TGTGCCAGCAGCTCGCTAGGAGAGACGGGCGAGCAGTACTTC. Translating gives CASSSLGETGEQYF.

The chain carries TRBV27 and TRBJ2-1; D not certain. The V end lost 8 bases, the J end lost 3 bases, and 17 bases lay between the germline ends. Germline CDR1 is MNHEY and CDR2 is SMNVEV (reference sequence). The CDR3 covers 15 residues. CDR3 sequence (DNA): TGTGCCAGCCGGCAACCGGGCGTTATCTACAATGAGCAGTTCTTC. Translation: CASRQPGVIYNEQFF.

This clonotype was picked up one time. One end of the junction does not line up with germline, which may come from a read error. The chain carries TRBV12-3 or TRBV12-4 and TRBJ2-1, with 8 bases matching TRBD1. The CDR3 runs to 15 residues. This chain's CDR3 is CDSRPGTGPYNEQFF. CDR3 sequence (DNA): TGTGACAGCAGACCCGGGACAGGCCCCTACAATGAGCAGTTCTTC.

This clonotype was observed many times. This chain joins TRBV12-3 or TRBV12-4 and TRBJ2-3; TRBD2 matches 8 bases. CDR3 size: 13 residues. Unmatched junction bases numbered 6, after V lost 6 bases and J lost 7 bases. CDR3 sequence: CASSPAGANTQYF. CDR3 nucleotide sequence: TGTGCCAGCAGCCCAGCGGGGGCAAATACGCAGTATTTT.

This clonotype has a handful of counts. The chain joins TRBV25-1 to TRBJ2-3; the D is unclear. The CDR3 covers 14 residues. Germline V lookup: CDR1 MGHDK, CDR2 SYGVNS. V was clipped by 5 bases and J by 6 bases, with 15 bases between them. The CDR3 DNA sequence: TGTGCCAGCAGTATCCCTTCCTCCGGGGATACGCAGTATTTT. Translated, it gives CASSIPSSGDTQYF.